The next 2 T cell receptor beta chains were all read from a single sample in a study of regulatory T cells in long-lasting Graves disease. With iRepertoire HTBI primers and Arm-PCR of CDR3 regions, TCR beta libraries were built. TCRdb passed the multiplex PCR reads through MiXCR, listing each CDR3 protein once. The sample holds approximately 440,000 distinct CDR3 sequences, around 15% seen once. Indicated time point: newly diagnosed GD, antithyroid drugs for less than 3 months. Extracted PBMC RNA gave rise to the TCR library. This same sample was also taken into another study, of T cells in Graves' hyperthyroidism and ophthalmopathy.

The sequences come from peripheral blood mononuclear cells (PBMCs), collected at new diagnosis, from a patient treated with antithyroid drugs. The receptors were sampled from a man aged 35-49 years with Graves disease.

This clonotype was observed at least ten times. This rearrangement joins TRBV18 to TRBJ1-5; perhaps TRBD1 as D (5 bases). V lost 4 bases and J 1 base, leaving 8 bases between the germline ends. The CDR3 is 14 amino acids. The germline gives CDR1 KGHSH, CDR2 LQKENI. The CDR3 coding sequence is TGTGCCAGCTCACGGGCAGGGAGCAATCAGCCCCAGCATTTT. This translates into CASSRAGSNQPQHF.

Only a few counts were recorded for this clonotype. The gene calls are TRBV11-1 and TRBJ2-1; unclear D gene. CDR3 length: 14 amino acids. In germline, CDR1 is SGHAT, CDR2 FQDESV (reference sequence). Trimming took off 6 bases at V and 3 bases at J, with 12 bases between the two ends. The CDR3 nucleotides are TGTGCCAGCAGTTCTGCCGCCAGCTACAATGAGCAGTTCTTC. Translating gives CASSSAASYNEQFF.